This T cell receptor beta chain was identified in a study of tissue T cells after allogeneic stem cell transplantation. Study results and caveats: TCR repertoires tracked anatomic similarity, regardless of disease or transplant status. Shared clones across patients were few; motif clustering revealed tissue-specific shared signatures.

Survey-depth TCRbeta CDR3 sequencing reported V/J genes and productive frequencies. TCRdb's table, derived via immunoSEQ multiplex PCR, lists solely in-frame clones and lacks some. The sample lists roughly 4,000 clones, 50% occurring once. Time point noted: mouse harvest day 7 after allogeneic transplant. Tail vein injection delivered 10^7 T-cell-depleted bone marrow cells and 10^6 splenic CD5+ T cells. Tissues came from B6→BALB/c major-mismatch GVHD mice at day 7 or 14. Of note for this clone: The target antigen is unknown. Any gene name here is a mouse gene name.

The TCR originated in a female BALB/c mouse given C57BL/6 T cells with graft-versus-host disease after an allogeneic hematopoietic cell transplant. Sample: gut tissue.

CDR3 DNA, as far as it was read: TGTGCCAGCAGCCATGGGGGGGGACGTGCAGAAACGCTGTAT. Amino acid sequence: CASSHGGGRAETLY. The whole CDR3 reads CASSHGGGRAETLYF. The chain combines TRBV2 with TRBJ2-3; 8 nucleotides align to TRBD2. The read halts 1 residue ahead of the CDR3 end, with the missing end drawn from the germline J gene. With 3 bases clipped from V and 1 base from J, the junction kept 3 bases outside the gene matches. Looked up from germline, CDR1 is LGHNA and CDR2 is YSYQKL. This CDR3 has 15 amino acids.